One T cell receptor beta chain is described in this entry. What it binds is unknown. These data originate in a study of T cell repertoires in cytomegalovirus infection. Across the study: Public TCR beta signatures were indicative of both CMV infection and a matching HLA type.

Study-wide points: Ex vivo, HLA-C-restricted CMV-specific TCR beta clonotypes prevailed over the rest of the response. There were carriers of CMV plus the relevant HLA, and cumulative public TCR beta family frequency identified them.

TCRdb ran MiXCR on the reads and lists one entry per CDR3 protein. The sample holds approximately 910,000 distinct CDR3 sequences, approximately 30% seen once. The CDR3 consists of 14 residues. With 4 bases removed from V and 3 bases from J, the gap between germline ends came to 12 bases. The V gene's germline CDR1 is MNHEY and CDR2 SVGAGI. The chain links TRBV6-5 to TRBJ2-5; possibly TRBD2 for D (5 bases). The sequencing here drew on cultured CD8+ T cells from PBMCs, taken from culture after CMV antigen stimulation. The sequence derives from a human donor in good health (CMV status not recorded). Some clones in this sample may be carry-over from other donors' samples. The CDR3 DNA reads as TGTGCCAGCAGTTCCTCCCTGGAGGAAGAGACCCAGTACTTC. Translation gives CASSSSLEEETQYF.